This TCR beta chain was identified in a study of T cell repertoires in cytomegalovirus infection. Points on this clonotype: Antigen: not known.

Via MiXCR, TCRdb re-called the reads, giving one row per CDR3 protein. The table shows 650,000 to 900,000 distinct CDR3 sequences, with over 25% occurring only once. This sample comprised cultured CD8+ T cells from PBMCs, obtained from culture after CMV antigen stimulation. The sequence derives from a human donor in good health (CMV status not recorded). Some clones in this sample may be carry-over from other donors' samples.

As DNA, the CDR3 is TGTGCCAGCAGCGACGACAGGGAGGGCGGTCGGGAGCAGTTCTTC. It specifies CASSDDREGGREQFF. V gene TRBV9 combines with J gene TRBJ2-1; D might be TRBD1 or TRBD2, each matching 7 bases. V was clipped by 3 bases and J by 10 bases, with 20 bases between them. The CDR3 loop spans 15 amino acids. Looked up from germline, CDR1 is SGDLS and CDR2 is YYNGEE.